The next 24 T cell receptor beta chains were all read from a single sample in a study of blood T cell repertoires in COVID-19. Produced via immunoSEQ multiplex PCR; TCRdb's table is partial and in-frame only. The data show roughly 38,000 clones, with about 88% seen just once and roughly 18% held by the top ten. The sample taken for sequencing was peripheral blood. Receptors originate from a man aged 50-60 years in a cohort sampled during active COVID-19.

The V gene is TRBV7-6, the J gene TRBJ2-7, with a weak D call TRBD1 (5 bases). The V end was cut by 5 bases, the J end by 1 base, with 12 bases between. Germline V CDR1 and CDR2: SGHVS, FNYEAQ. There are 14 residues in the CDR3. CDR3 amino acids: CASSPSDSSYEQYF. CDR3 nucleotides: TGTGCCAGCAGCCCCAGCGACAGTTCCTACGAGCAGTACTTC.

CDR3 sequence (DNA): TGTGCCAGCAGTTTAGGGGGCCTACCGAGCACAGATACGCAGTATTTT. It is translated as CASSLGGLPSTDTQYF. V and J are TRBV27 and TRBJ2-3, with a possible D match to TRBD1 (6 bases). This CDR3 contains 16 residues. Germline lookup yields CDR1 MNHEY and CDR2 SMNVEV (reference sequence). V gave up 2 bases and J gave up 0 bases, with 12 bases separating them.

This clone has a single count. The CDR3 DNA follows: TGTGCCAGCAGCCAAGTCCCTGCGGGAACGGGTACGAATGAGCAGTTCTTC. The encoded protein is CASSQVPAGTGTNEQFF. The chain links TRBV3-1 (or the pseudogene TRBV3-2) to TRBJ2-1; TRBD2 might be the D (6 bases). V lost 1 base to trimming and J lost 7 bases, with 20 bases between them. This CDR3 has 17 residues. From germline, CDR1 is LGHDT and CDR2 YNNKEL (reference sequence).

The chain combines TRBV11-3 with TRBJ2-3; the match to TRBD1 covers 8 bases. The CDR3 has 12 amino acids. Unmatched junction bases numbered 5, after V lost 5 bases and J lost 10 bases. Germline CDR1 is SGHNT and CDR2 is YENEEA. CDR3 nucleotide sequence: TGTGCCAGCAGCAGAAGGACAGGGCCGCAGTATTTT. The encoded protein is CASSRRTGPQYF.

This chain joins TRBV27 and TRBJ1-5; D is undetermined. Trimming removed 4 bases at V and 2 bases at J, with 21 bases between. CDR3 length equals 18 residues. Germline V gene data show CDR1 as MNHEY and CDR2 as SMNVEV (reference sequence). CDR3 sequence: CASSSSLTGIFGNQPQHF. The CDR3 DNA sequence: TGTGCCAGCAGTTCAAGTCTTACCGGGATATTTGGCAATCAGCCCCAGCATTTT.

This clone was seen just once. The CDR3 loop reads CAISEPRTANYGYTF. The CDR3 DNA reads as TGTGCCATCAGTGAGCCCCGGACAGCTAACTATGGCTACACCTTC. This chain joins TRBV10-3 and TRBJ1-2; TRBD1 might be the D (6 bases). The CDR3 spans 15 residues. Germline V CDR1 and CDR2: ENHRY, SYGVKD. Between the trimmed V and J ends, which lost 2 bases and 0 bases, there was a span of 10 bases.

The table lists this clone with a few counts. V usage is TRBV6-5 and J usage is TRBJ2-2, with a weak D call TRBD1 (6 bases). This CDR3 spans 13 amino acids. Per germline, CDR1 MNHEY and CDR2 SVGAGI. V was pared by 2 bases and J by 6 bases, with 7 bases between. CDR3 bases: TGTGCCAGCAGTTACGAGGGGGCCGGGGAGCTGTTTTTT. This gives the protein CASSYEGAGELFF.

The chain carries TRBV7-9 and TRBJ2-1, with D perhaps TRBD2 (5 bases). V was clipped by 2 bases and J by 15 bases, with 14 bases between them. This CDR3 contains 12 residues. Looked up from germline, CDR1 is SEHNR and CDR2 is FQNEAQ (reference sequence). In DNA, the CDR3 is TGTGCCAGCAGCTTAAGGGAGTCACCCCCGTTCTTC. As protein: CASSLRESPPFF.

The J gene is TRBJ2-2, the V gene TRBV28, with D possibly TRBD1 on 6 matching bases. Trimming removed 5 bases at V and 2 bases at J, with 12 bases between. CDR1 MDHEN and CDR2 SYDVKM come from the germline V gene. The CDR3 is 15 residues long. DNA of the CDR3: TGTGCCAGCAGTCCCGGGACACCTAACACCGGGGAGCTGTTTTTT. It translates to CASSPGTPNTGELFF.

The chain joins TRBV5-6 to TRBJ2-6; 7 nucleotides align to TRBD2. Germline V gene data show CDR1 as SGHDT and CDR2 as YYEEEE. The CDR3 spans 14 residues. V gave up 0 bases and J gave up 9 bases; unmatched junction bases: 3. CDR3 sequence reads: CASSLVGRFNVLTF. The CDR3 DNA follows: TGTGCCAGCAGCTTGGTCGGGAGGTTCAACGTCCTGACTTTC.

The rearrangement joins TRBV3-1 (or the pseudogene TRBV3-2) to TRBJ1-6; D is possibly TRBD1 (5 bases). CDR1 and CDR2 from the germline V gene are LGHDT and YNNKEL (reference sequence). The germline V and J ends were trimmed by 0 bases and 2 bases, with 5 bases remaining between them. This CDR3 has 15 amino acids. The chain's CDR3 is CASSQEQAYNSPLHF. The CDR3 nucleotides are TGTGCCAGCAGCCAAGAACAGGCCTATAATTCACCCCTCCACTTT.

CDR3 sequence (DNA): TGTGCCTGGAGTGTACGGTTGACTAGCGGTTCTACCGGGGAGCTGTTTTTT. Protein product: CAWSVRLTSGSTGELFF. This chain connects TRBV30 to TRBJ2-2, with 9 bases aligning to TRBD2. This CDR3 spans 17 amino acids. The germline V gene encodes CDR1 GTSNPN and CDR2 SVGIG (reference sequence). The J segment lost 5 bases and the V segment lost 0 bases, leaving 10 bases of the junction unmatched.

This chain connects TRBV5-1 to TRBJ2-7, with 9 bases fitting TRBD1. Germline V gene data show CDR1 as SGHRS and CDR2 as YFSETQ. V was pared by 4 bases and J by 0 bases, with 5 bases of the junction left unmatched. The CDR3 runs to 15 residues. CDR3 in DNA: TGCGCCAGCAGCGCCGGGACAGGGAGCTCCTACGAGCAGTACGTC. Translation gives CASSAGTGSSYEQYV.

The CDR3 is CAIRGPGAEAFF. CDR3 sequence (DNA): TGTGCCATTCGGGGTCCAGGCGCTGAAGCTTTCTTT. V and J are TRBV19 and TRBJ1-1; no reliable D call. V was cut by 10 bases and J by 6 bases, with 15 bases left in between. The CDR3 consists of 12 residues. Germline CDR1 LNHDA, CDR2 SQIVND (reference sequence). The full variable domain, its missing parts supplied by reference TRBV19 and TRBJ1-1, is DGGITQSPKYLFRKEGQNVTLSCEQNLNHDAMYWYRQDPGQGLRLIYYSQIVNDFQKGDIAEGYSVSREKKESFPLTVTSAQKNPTAFYLCAIRGPGAEAFFGQGTRLTVV.

This chain joins TRBV24-1 and TRBJ1-2, with 7 bases identical to TRBD1. Germline CDR1 is KGHDR and CDR2 is SFDVKD. This CDR3 comprises 12 residues. V was pared by 3 bases and J by 8 bases, with 2 bases of the junction left unmatched. The CDR3 DNA is TGTGCCACCAGTGATACGGACAGGGGCTACACCTTC. Its translation is CATSDTDRGYTF.

This chain joins TRBV13 and TRBJ2-3; 9 positions match TRBD1. The CDR3 runs to 16 residues. The germline gives CDR1 PRHDT, CDR2 FYEKMQ (reference sequence). V shed 5 bases, J shed 6 bases, and the junction held 12 bases outside the gene matches. In DNA, the CDR3 is TGTGCCAGCAGCGCATCATACAGGGGGCATACGGATACGCAGTATTTT. Translation gives CASSASYRGHTDTQYF. Supplemented by reference TRBV13 and TRBJ2-3, the full variable domain reads AAGVIQSPRHLIKEKRETATLKCYPIPRHDTVYWYQQGPGQDPQFLISFYEKMQSDKGSIPDRFSAQQFSDYHSELNMSSLELGDSALYFCASSASYRGHTDTQYFGPGTRLTVL.

This clone was seen a few times. The chain carries TRBV6-4 and TRBJ1-1; no definite D call. Germline CDR1 and CDR2: MRHNA and SNTAGT. This CDR3 spans 12 amino acids. The V end lost 3 bases, the J end lost 5 bases, and 7 bases lay between the germline ends. The chain's CDR3 is CASSDGGTEAFF. The CDR3 DNA is TGTGCCAGCAGTGATGGAGGGACTGAAGCTTTCTTT.

This rearrangement joins TRBV20-1 to TRBJ2-5; D is unclear. CDR1 is DFQATT, CDR2 SNEGSKA, per germline (reference sequence). The CDR3 loop spans 11 amino acids. Trimming shortened V by 6 bases and J by 5 bases, and 10 bases separated the two germline ends. CDR3 DNA: TGCAGTGCCTCAGCGATGGAGACCCAGTACTTC. Protein: CSASAMETQYF.

The V and J genes are TRBV9 and TRBJ2-7, with 9 bases that match TRBD1. Germline CDR1 reads SGDLS; CDR2 reads YYNGEE. V lost 2 bases and J lost 4; bases outside the gene matches: 1. The CDR3 spans 13 residues. The CDR3 spells CASSVDRGYEQYF. DNA of the CDR3: TGTGCCAGCAGCGTTGACAGGGGGTACGAGCAGTACTTC.

This clone was seen just once. V gene TRBV7-3 combines with J gene TRBJ2-3; TRBD2 matches 8 bases. This CDR3 is built from 15 residues. CDR1 is SGHTA, CDR2 FQGTGA, per germline. J lost 4 bases, V lost 1 base, and 4 bases had no gene match. CDR3 amino acids: CASSLKAGEADTQYF. DNA of the CDR3: TGTGCCAGCAGCTTAAAAGCGGGAGAGGCAGATACGCAGTATTTT.

The J gene is TRBJ2-5, the V gene TRBV13; 11 nucleotides line up with TRBD1. Germline-derived CDR1 and CDR2 are PRHDT and FYEKMQ (reference sequence). J was trimmed by 5 bases and V by 4 bases; bases with no gene match: 6. CDR3 length: 15 amino acids. This chain's CDR3 is CASSSGTGGGETQYF. CDR3 nucleotides: TGTGCCAGCAGCTCTGGGACAGGGGGTGGGGAGACCCAGTACTTC. Supplemented by reference TRBV13 and TRBJ2-5, the full variable domain reads AAGVIQSPRHLIKEKRETATLKCYPIPRHDTVYWYQQGPGQDPQFLISFYEKMQSDKGSIPDRFSAQQFSDYHSELNMSSLELGDSALYFCASSSGTGGGETQYFGPGTRLLVL.

The chain uses TRBV27 and TRBJ2-7; tentatively, D is TRBD1 (5 bases). CDR1 and CDR2 from the germline V gene are MNHEY and SMNVEV (reference sequence). CDR3 size: 12 residues. Trimming left V 7 bases short and J 3 bases short, with 10 bases between. The CDR3 DNA reads as TGTGCCAGCACTGGGGCAGGCTACGAGCAGTACTTC. This codes for CASTGAGYEQYF.

The rearrangement joins TRBV18 to TRBJ1-2, with TRBD1 matching over 7 bases. Trimming removed 0 bases from V and 8 bases from J; junction bases left unmatched: 6. Germline values: CDR1 KGHSH, CDR2 LQKENI. The CDR3 contains 14 residues. The CDR3 here is CASSPPGDRGGYTF. CDR3 DNA sequence: TGTGCCAGCTCACCACCTGGGGACAGAGGAGGCTACACCTTC.

V and J are TRBV18 and TRBJ2-1; TRBD2 is a possible D gene (6 bases). The CDR3 contains 13 residues. Trimming left V 5 bases short and J 9 bases short, with 14 bases between. Germline CDR1 and CDR2: KGHSH and LQKENI. The CDR3 sequence: CASSSGGVGEQFF. The CDR3 DNA is TGTGCCAGCTCATCCGGCGGGGTTGGTGAGCAGTTCTTC.